The clone carrying this TCR beta chain turned up a few times. The data were obtained in a study of T cell changes during pregnancy in multiple sclerosis. Trimming left V 7 bases short and J 5 bases short, with 17 bases between. This CDR3 is 14 amino acids long. The germline CDR1 and CDR2 sequences are LNHDA and SQIVND (reference sequence). This table comes from immunoSEQ multiplex PCR, and its TCRdb copy is limited to in-frame clones, with some not included. The table lists around 41,000 clones, about 89% of them singletons. The genes are TRBV19 and TRBJ1-1; possible D gene TRBD1, 5 bases. Sequencing was performed on CD4+ T cells from peripheral blood mononuclear cells, taken in the third trimester of pregnancy. The clonotype originates from a female donor in good health, enrolled as a control in a pregnancy study. The DNA of the CDR3 is TGTGCCAGTAACAAGTACGGGGGTCTAACTGAAGCTTTCTTT. The encoded protein is CASNKYGGLTEAFF.